These T cell receptor beta chains were read from a single sample in a study of long-term antiretroviral therapy in people with HIV. Here immunoSEQ multiplex PCR was the method, and the copy in TCRdb shows in-frame clones only, minus some. The sample has approximately 22,000 clones; approximately 80% are singletons. The sample in question was unsorted PBMCs, obtained 3 years after starting antiretroviral therapy. The receptors were sampled from a man aged 45 to 65 with HIV. Both conserved end residues are part of each CDR3. D genes are given only for firm matches. For some rows the clone size is stated as once, few or many, or as a class when expanded; others skip it.

>13|TRBV6-5|TRBJ2-5|once|NA
TGTGCCAGCAACCCTAGCGCCCAAGAGACCCAGTACTTC
CASNPSAQETQYF
>15|TRBV28|TRBJ1-2|few|NA
TGTGCCAGCAGCACCGGGGGGGTTGAGGTAGAGGGCTACACCTTC
CASSTGGVEVEGYTF
>16|TRBV7-2|TRBJ1-1|once|NA
TGTGCCAGCAGCTCCTCCGACCGGGGGGCGATCACTGAAGCTTTCTTT
CASSSSDRGAITEAFF
>13|TRBV5-8|TRBJ1-2|few|TRBD1
TGTGCCAGCAGCTTGGAACAGGGGAGAGGCTACACCTTC
CASSLEQGRGYTF
>16|TRBV5-1|TRBJ2-1|NA|TRBD2
TGCGCCAGCAGTCTAGTGGGTAGCGGGTCCTACAATGAGCAGTTCTTC
CASSLVGSGSYNEQFF
>16|TRBV19|TRBJ2-7|NA|TRBD2
TGTGCCAGTAGTTCCGGGACTAGCGGGATTACGTACGAGCAGTACTTC
CASSSGTSGITYEQYF
>14|TRBV15|TRBJ1-2|once|NA
TGTGCCACCAGCAGGGGGGATCAGGGCTATGGCTACACCTTC
CATSRGDQGYGYTF
>16|TRBV27|TRBJ2-1|NA|NA
TGTGCCAGCAGTACGGACAGCCTGAGCTCCTACAATGAGCAGTTCTTC
CASSTDSLSSYNEQFF
>15|TRBV7-2|TRBJ2-3|NA|NA
TGTGCCAGCAGCTTACGGCCGGAGGGGGCAGATACGCAGTATTTT
CASSLRPEGADTQYF
>15|TRBV7-8|TRBJ1-3|NA|NA
TGTGCCAGCAGCCTTAGGCGGGCGCTTGGAAACACCATATATTTT
CASSLRRALGNTIYF
>15|TRBV27|TRBJ2-1|NA|TRBD1
TGTGCCAGCAGTTCGACAGGGAACCCCTACAATGAGCAGTTCTTC
CASSSTGNPYNEQFF
>16|TRBV18|TRBJ2-7|once|TRBD2
TGTGCCAGCTCACCAAAAATGGTAGCGGGGGCCTACGAGCAGTACTTC
CASSPKMVAGAYEQYF